The clone carrying this T cell receptor beta chain was found many times. This sample stems from a study of kidney transplant recipient with SARS-CoV-2 infection. V lost 5 bases and J 4 bases, leaving 23 bases between the germline ends. The CDR3 runs to 17 residues. Germline values: CDR1 SGHNT, CDR2 YENEEA. One entry per CDR3 protein results from TCRdb running MiXCR on the reads. The sample lists 250,000 or so distinct CDR3 sequences; under 35% were seen once. The clonotype comes from a male patient aged 25-45 years who had COVID-19 and was a kidney transplant recipient. A share of the T cells may be of graft donor origin. The chain joins TRBV11-3 to TRBJ1-2, with D unresolved. Here the sequenced sample was a blood sample, taken at baseline and on roughly day 120 from a kidney transplant recipient. CDR3 coding DNA: TGTGCCAGCAGCCACATGACCGATCTCGGAAAGACCTATGGCTACACCTTC. Translated: CASSHMTDLGKTYGYTF.